A single sample is the source of the 5 T cell receptor beta chains below, sequenced in a study of T cells in Graves' hyperthyroidism and ophthalmopathy. There were TCR beta CDR3 regions amplified from RNA transcripts. TCR CDR3 regions were first amplified by RT-PCR with HTBI primers. MiXCR, applied by TCRdb to the multiplex PCR reads, yields one record per CDR3 protein. The sample includes 500,000 to 600,000 distinct CDR3 sequences, 35% to 55% seen only once; the top ten take 15% to 20%. Material for sequencing was peripheral blood or thyroid tissue (not recorded which). The origin of the receptors is an adult woman with Graves' disease, either hyperthyroidism or ophthalmopathy (not recorded which).

This clonotype was observed many times. The chain carries TRBV5-8 and TRBJ1-6, with unresolved D. Germline values: CDR1 SGHTS, CDR2 YDEGEE. The CDR3 totals 15 residues. The V end was cut by 4 bases, the J end by 5 bases, with 13 bases between. DNA for the CDR3: TGTGCCAGCAGCCTTACGGGAGGCGATAATTCACCCCTCCACTTT. It is translated as CASSLTGGDNSPLHF.

There are many counts of this clonotype. The V and J genes are TRBV6-5 and TRBJ1-6; maybe TRBD1 (5 bases). The germline V and J ends were trimmed by 2 bases and 9 bases, with 14 bases remaining between them. CDR1 is MNHEY and CDR2 is SVGAGI in the germline V gene. The CDR3 runs 15 residues. The CDR3 region has the DNA TGTGCCAGCAGTTACGGGGGAGGGGTACGTTCACCCCTCCACTTT. Its translation is CASSYGGGVRSPLHF.

This clonotype occurred a few times. A much larger clone lies one base from this, so it may be a read error. The chain has TRBV2 and TRBJ2-2; no definite D call. Germline CDR1 reads SNHLY; CDR2 reads FYNNEI. The CDR3 covers 14 residues. The CDR3 bases are TGTGCCAGCAGTTGGGCACGGAACACCGAGGAGCTGTTTTTT. Protein: CASSWARNTEELFF.

The J gene is TRBJ1-1, the V gene TRBV12-3 or TRBV12-4; the D gene is possibly TRBD1 (6 bases). The CDR3 has 16 amino acids. The ends were cut back, 2 bases at V and 2 bases at J, with 15 bases in the middle. The chain's CDR3 is CASSLRPGAANTEAFF. The DNA of the CDR3 is TGTGCCAGCAGTTTAAGGCCAGGGGCAGCAAACACTGAAGCTTTCTTT.

This clonotype appeared many times. The chain joins TRBV24-1 to TRBJ2-7; 8 positions match TRBD1. The CDR3 has 16 residues. From germline, CDR1 is KGHDR and CDR2 SFDVKD. V was pared by 4 bases and J by 1 base, with 8 bases of the junction left unmatched. The CDR3 region has the DNA TGTGCCACCAGTGACCCGGACAGGGAAGGGTCCTACGAGCAGTACTTC. It is translated as CATSDPDREGSYEQYF.